The 2 T cell receptor beta chains reported below all come from one sample, sequenced in a study of CD8 T cells in Susac syndrome. An input of about 0.5 to 1 ug of RNA was subjected to reverse transcription using random hexamers. TCRdb redid the calling of the immunoSEQ multiplex PCR reads with MiXCR, one entry per CDR3 protein. This sample has roughly 130,000 distinct CDR3 sequences, with 95% to 96% found just once. Sequencing input: CD4+ T cells from PBMCs. The receptors stem from a human donor with Susac syndrome.

V and J are TRBV29-1 and TRBJ1-1; perhaps TRBD1 as D (5 bases). Germline values: CDR1 SQVTM, CDR2 ANQGSEA. The V gene lost 5 bases and the J gene lost 4 bases, with 11 bases spanning the gap. There are 12 residues in the CDR3. As DNA, the CDR3 is TGCAGCGTTCGGGGCAGGGTCACTGAAGCTTTCTTT. As protein: CSVRGRVTEAFF.

The chain is built from TRBV12-3 or TRBV12-4 and TRBJ2-1, with a tentative D call TRBD2 (6 bases). V dropped 2 bases and J dropped 6 bases, with 14 bases sitting between them. This CDR3 comprises 15 residues. The CDR3 nucleotides read TGTGCCAGCAGTTTATTGGGGGAGGCGTTCAATGAGCAGTTCTTC. Translated: CASSLLGEAFNEQFF.